One and the same sample provided the 12 T cell receptor beta chains below, sequenced in a study of blood T cells in healthy people across ages (dated by TCRdb to 2015 to 2017). The library was made by 5' RACE. The instrument given in TCRdb is Illumina HiSeq 2500. The second PCR ran for about 6 to 11 cycles and used a J-beta primer mix along with a sample-barcoded 5' primer. The public reads were quality trimmed at Q25 with fastp and then assembled into clones with MiXCR by TCRdb, keeping productive beta chains. Rows are unified per CDR3 protein, each entry keeping the most common DNA and genes. Recorded for this sample are about 640,000 distinct CDR3 sequences; under 70% of them occurred a single time. The top ten constitute 30% to 40% of the sample. Sequencing input: blood. All receptors come from a man aged 55-75 years in good health.

The sample holds one count of this clonotype. J is TRBJ2-1 and V is TRBV20-1; D is ambiguous. The CDR3 totals 14 residues. V lost 4 bases to trimming and J lost 3 bases, with 13 bases between them. Germline V lookup: CDR1 DFQATT, CDR2 SNEGSKA (reference sequence). The CDR3 sequence: CSATSRAGYNEQFF. CDR3 coding DNA: TGCAGTGCTACCTCTCGCGCCGGCTACAATGAGCAGTTCTTC.

The chain combines TRBV7-9 with TRBJ2-1; 12 bases are shared with TRBD2. V was pared by 5 bases and J by 7 bases, with 9 bases of the junction left unmatched. Germline V lookup: CDR1 SEHNR, CDR2 FQNEAQ (reference sequence). The CDR3 is 16 amino acids. Here the CDR3 reads CASSPGTSGPRNEQFF. In nucleotides, the CDR3 is TGTGCCAGCAGCCCCGGGACTAGCGGGCCCCGTAATGAGCAGTTCTTC.

The chain is built from TRBV4-1 and TRBJ2-6; perhaps D is TRBD1 or TRBD2 (5 bases each). CDR3 size: 19 residues. From germline, CDR1 is MGHRA and CDR2 YSYEKL. Trimming left V 7 bases short and J 0 bases short, with 22 bases between. The CDR3 sequence: CASTPDPGRIVSGANVLTF. CDR3 bases: TGCGCCAGCACCCCCGATCCGGGACGGATTGTCTCTGGGGCCAACGTCCTGACTTTC.

This clonotype was observed a few times. This chain joins TRBV21-1 and TRBJ1-5; TRBD1 is the table's D call, not checked against the DNA. TRBV21-1 constitutes a pseudogene. The CDR3 contains 17 residues. CDR3 loop: CASSLLVGGPPGQPQHF. The DNA for the CDR3 is TGTGCCAGCAGCCTACTGGTGGGGGGGCCCCCGGGTCAGCCCCAGCATTTT.

The rearrangement uses TRBV28 and TRBJ1-4; D not resolved. The CDR3 runs 14 residues. Germline V gene data show CDR1 as MDHEN and CDR2 as SYDVKM. Trimming removed 8 bases from V and 4 bases from J, with 14 bases in between. Here the CDR3 reads CASGSSRLNEKLFF. The CDR3 region has the DNA TGTGCCAGCGGTTCATCACGACTTAATGAAAAACTGTTTTTT.

The gene calls are TRBV4-1 and TRBJ1-6; D perhaps matches TRBD1 (5 bases). Germline loops: CDR1 MGHRA, CDR2 YSYEKL. V dropped 0 bases and J dropped 8 bases, with 14 bases sitting between them. The CDR3 length is 16 residues. In nucleotides, the CDR3 is TGCGCCAGCAGCCAAGATGGTGGCCAGGGTGATTCACCCCTCCACTTT. Translation gives CASSQDGGQGDSPLHF.

In this sample, this clonotype turned up a few times. The V gene is TRBV6-2 or TRBV6-3, the J gene TRBJ2-7; TRBD1 agrees at 7 bases. Per germline, CDR1 MNHEY and CDR2 SVGEGT. There are 15 residues in the CDR3. V lost 4 bases, J lost 4 bases, and 10 bases stayed unmatched. The CDR3 protein is CASSFSGTAAYEQYF. The CDR3 nucleotides are TGTGCCAGCAGTTTTTCCGGGACAGCCGCTTACGAGCAGTACTTC.

The chain is built from TRBV20-1 and TRBJ1-2; D is ambiguous. The CDR3 has 16 amino acids. Trimming removed 0 bases from V and 3 bases from J, with 17 bases in between. CDR1 DFQATT and CDR2 SNEGSKA come from the germline V gene (reference sequence). The CDR3 sequence: CSARDPGTKLDYGYTF. As DNA, the CDR3 is TGCAGTGCTAGAGATCCTGGAACAAAGCTGGACTATGGCTACACCTTC.

The rearrangement links TRBV29-1 to TRBJ2-4; no reliable D call. The end of the DNA aligns better with TRBJ2-5, so the J call may be wrong. Germline CDR1 reads SQVTM; CDR2 reads ANQGSEA. The CDR3 is 12 residues long. CDR3 amino acids: CSAVPQRETQYF. In nucleotides, the CDR3 is TGCAGCGCCGTGCCCCAACGAGAGACCCAGTACTTC.

The CDR3 nucleotides read TGTGCCAGCAGCTTAGGGGTCTCTAATGAAAAACTGTTTTTT. Its protein is CASSLGVSNEKLFF. The chain uses TRBV7-9 and TRBJ1-4; no firm D call. Germline assignment: CDR1 SEHNR and CDR2 FQNEAQ (reference sequence). The CDR3 spans 14 residues. Trimming cost V 1 base and J 3 bases, with 6 bases left between them.

The chain carries TRBV19 and TRBJ1-4; D is ambiguous. CDR3 length: 15 residues. Germline CDR1 reads LNHDA; CDR2 reads SQIVND (reference sequence). The germline V and J ends were trimmed by 3 bases and 4 bases, with 12 bases remaining between them. The CDR3 here is CASSMWRTYNEKLFF. The CDR3, as DNA: TGTGCCAGTAGTATGTGGAGAACCTATAATGAAAAACTGTTTTTT.

The chain employs TRBV6-5 and TRBJ2-5; D remains ambiguous. The CDR3 length is 13 residues. Germline V gene data show CDR1 as MNHEY and CDR2 as SVGAGI. Deletions cut 1 base from V and 3 bases from J, with 6 bases between. The DNA for the CDR3 is TGTGCCAGCAGTTACTACGGTGAAGAGACCCAGTACTTC. This translates into CASSYYGEETQYF.